A single sample is the source of the 8 T cell receptor beta chains below, sequenced in a study of graft-versus-host responses after intestinal transplantation. Method: immunoSEQ multiplex PCR; TCRdb's copy keeps in-frame clones and lacks some. In the table there are approximately 19,000 clones, approximately 90% of which are singletons. Here the sequenced sample was PBMCs, taken 350 to 400 days after transplant. The receptors originated from a human patient who received an intestinal transplant, so some T cells may come from the graft donor.

The V and J genes are TRBV9 and TRBJ2-3; possibly TRBD2 for D (7 bases). Germline CDR1 SGDLS, CDR2 YYNGEE. The ends were cut back, 0 bases at V and 2 bases at J, with 10 bases in the middle. The CDR3 length is 15 residues. CDR3 DNA sequence: TGTGCCAGCAGCGTAGAGGGGGGGGCCACAGATACGCAGTATTTT. Its protein is CASSVEGGATDTQYF.

V usage is TRBV29-1 and J usage is TRBJ1-5; weak D call: TRBD1 (6 bases). This CDR3 contains 14 residues. Germline V gene lookup returns CDR1 SQVTM and CDR2 ANQGSEA. V gave up 4 bases and J gave up 5 bases, with 15 bases separating them. The CDR3: CSVAKQGGDQPQHF. CDR3 in DNA: TGCAGCGTTGCTAAACAGGGTGGCGATCAGCCCCAGCATTTT.

The chain has TRBV12-5 and TRBJ1-3, with TRBD1 as a possible D gene (5 bases). Germline CDR1 and CDR2: LGHNT and FRNRAP. Trimming took off 5 bases at V and 4 bases at J, with 12 bases between the two ends. This CDR3 region has 14 residues. This CDR3 is CASGTGSAGNTIYF. The DNA of the CDR3 is TGTGCTAGTGGTACAGGCTCGGCCGGAAACACCATATATTTT.

CDR3 in DNA: TGTGCCAGCAGTGAAGGAGCGGGAGTCTACGAGCAGTACTTC. Protein: CASSEGAGVYEQYF. The V call is TRBV6-1, the J call TRBJ2-7; 8 positions match TRBD2. V gave up 1 base and J gave up 3 bases; unmatched junction bases: 2. The CDR3 has 14 amino acids. Looked up from germline, CDR1 is MNHNS and CDR2 is SASEGT.

In its sample, this clone was seen a few times. The chain employs TRBV2 and TRBJ1-2; D ambiguous. The CDR3 is 13 residues long. Germline V gene lookup returns CDR1 SNHLY and CDR2 FYNNEI. V was clipped by 7 bases and J by 4 bases, with 13 bases between them. This CDR3 reads CASKSNLLYGYTF. For the CDR3, the DNA is TGTGCCAGCAAATCTAACCTTCTCTATGGCTACACCTTC.

This clone was seen a handful of times. The chain has TRBV28 and TRBJ1-1, with 7 nucleotides matching TRBD1. The V segment lost 6 bases and the J segment 1 base; nucleotides outside the gene matches: 5. The germline gives CDR1 MDHEN, CDR2 SYDVKM. The CDR3 consists of 14 residues. CDR3 region: CASSLGQQNTEAFF. In DNA form, the CDR3 reads TGTGCCAGCAGCCTGGGACAGCAGAACACTGAAGCTTTCTTT.

This clone was detected only a few times. V and J are TRBV5-4 and TRBJ1-2, with 9 positions matching TRBD1. V lost 4 bases and J lost 4; bases outside the gene matches: 14. The length of the CDR3 is 17 residues. Germline V gene lookup returns CDR1 SGHNT and CDR2 YYREEE (reference sequence). The CDR3 spells CASSPFPIDRGIYGYTF. The CDR3 DNA reads as TGTGCCAGCAGCCCCTTCCCAATAGACAGGGGGATCTATGGCTACACCTTC.

The chain recombines TRBV6-4 with TRBJ2-1, with 13 bases aligning to TRBD2. CDR1 is MRHNA and CDR2 is SNTAGT in the germline V gene. J gave up 4 bases and V 0 bases, and 0 bases lay outside the gene matches. The CDR3 sequence is 16 residues long. CDR3 amino acids: CASSDSTSGGYNEQFF. The CDR3 DNA follows: TGTGCCAGCAGTGACTCGACTAGCGGGGGGTACAATGAGCAGTTCTTC.